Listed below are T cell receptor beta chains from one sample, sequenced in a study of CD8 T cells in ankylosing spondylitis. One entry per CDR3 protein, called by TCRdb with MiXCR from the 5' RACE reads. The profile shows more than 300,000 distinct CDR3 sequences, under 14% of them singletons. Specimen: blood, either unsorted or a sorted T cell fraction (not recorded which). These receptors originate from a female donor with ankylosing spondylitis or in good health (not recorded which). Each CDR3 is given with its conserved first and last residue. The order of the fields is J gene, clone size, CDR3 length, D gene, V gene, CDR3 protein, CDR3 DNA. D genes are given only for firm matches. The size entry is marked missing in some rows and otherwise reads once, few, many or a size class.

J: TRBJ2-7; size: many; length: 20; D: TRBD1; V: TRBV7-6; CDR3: CASSQGFGQDFSNKNYEQYF; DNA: TGTGCCAGCAGCCAGGGTTTTGGACAGGATTTTAGCAACAAGAACTACGAGCAGTACTTC
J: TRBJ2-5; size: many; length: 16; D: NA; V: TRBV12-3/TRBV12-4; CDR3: CASKLSDGAYQETQYF; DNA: TGTGCCAGCAAACTTTCGGACGGAGCCTACCAAGAGACCCAGTACTTC
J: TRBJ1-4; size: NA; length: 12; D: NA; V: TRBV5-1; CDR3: CASSFPSEKLFF; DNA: TGCGCCAGCAGCTTCCCCTCCGAAAAACTGTTTTTT
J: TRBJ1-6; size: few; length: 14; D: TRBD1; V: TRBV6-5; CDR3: CASSYRGRDSPLHF; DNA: TGTGCCAGCAGCTACAGGGGGCGAGATTCACCCCTCCACTTT
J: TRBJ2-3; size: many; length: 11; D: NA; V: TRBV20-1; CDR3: CSAGQRDTQYF; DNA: TGCAGTGCTGGACAAAGAGATACGCAGTATTTT
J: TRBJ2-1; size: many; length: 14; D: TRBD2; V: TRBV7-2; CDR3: CASSPIGTSNEQFF; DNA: TGTGCCAGCAGCCCGATCGGGACTAGCAATGAGCAGTTCTTC
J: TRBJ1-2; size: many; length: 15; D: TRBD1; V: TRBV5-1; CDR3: CASSLYRGTDYGYTF; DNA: TGCGCCAGCAGCTTGTACAGGGGGACTGACTATGGCTACACCTTC
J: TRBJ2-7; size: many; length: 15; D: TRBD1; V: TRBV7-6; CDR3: CASSLLQGVSYEQYF; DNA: TGTGCCAGCAGCTTACTGCAGGGGGTTTCCTACGAGCAGTACTTC
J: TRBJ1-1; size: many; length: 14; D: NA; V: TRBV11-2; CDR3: CASSLAPGNTEAFF; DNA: TGTGCCAGCAGCTTAGCACCAGGGAACACTGAAGCTTTCTTT
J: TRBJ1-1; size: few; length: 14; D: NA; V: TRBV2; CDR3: CASISRVGGARAFF; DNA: TGTGCCAGCATCTCCCGCGTGGGGGGGGCAAGGGCTTTCTTT
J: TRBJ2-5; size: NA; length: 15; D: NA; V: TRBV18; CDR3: CASSPARGGRETQYF; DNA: TGTGCCAGCTCACCGGCGAGGGGGGGTCGGGAGACCCAGTACTTC
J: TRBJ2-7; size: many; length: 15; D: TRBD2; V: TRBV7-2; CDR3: CASSFGGTSSYEQYF; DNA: TGTGCCAGCAGCTTTGGCGGGACTAGCAGCTACGAGCAGTACTTC
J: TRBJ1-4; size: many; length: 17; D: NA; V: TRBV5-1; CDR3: CASSLGHSWQEPEKLFF; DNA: TGCGCCAGCAGCTTGGGACACAGCTGGCAGGAACCCGAAAAACTGTTTTTT
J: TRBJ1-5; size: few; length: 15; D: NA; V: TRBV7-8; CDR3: CASSPHGRVYQPQHF; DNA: TGTGCCAGCAGCCCCCATGGCAGGGTTTACCAGCCCCAGCATTTT
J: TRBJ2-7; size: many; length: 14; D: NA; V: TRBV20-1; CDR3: CSAKGLAAYYEQYF; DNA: TGCAGTGCTAAGGGGCTAGCAGCTTATTACGAGCAGTACTTC